One T cell receptor (beta chain) is described in this entry. As yet, its antigen is unknown. At one of its ends the junction is not consistent with the germline gene, which may arise from a read error. Germline loops: CDR1 SGHDN, CDR2 FVKESK. The CDR3 covers 16 residues. This sample was taken from a study of T cells in Graves' hyperthyroidism and ophthalmopathy. General study results and limits: Blood held most thyroid clonotypes expanded above 0.001 frequency.

Amplification of TCR beta CDR3 regions used RNA as the template. RT-PCR in the first round (using the HTBI primer set) targeted the TCR CDR3. TCRdb redid the calling of the multiplex PCR reads with MiXCR, one entry per CDR3 protein. This table has about 640,000 distinct CDR3 sequences, approximately 14% appearing once. This clonotype was obtained from a woman aged 50 to 60 with Graves' ophthalmopathy. The sequencing sample was made of blood. V usage is TRBV14 and J usage is TRBJ2-3; the D gene is possibly TRBD2 (6 bases). Written as DNA, the CDR3 is TGTGCCAGCAGCCAAGTTGGGGGGAGCGGCACAGATACGCAGTGTTTT. Its protein product is CASSQVGGSGTDTQCF.